These T cell receptor beta chains were read from a single sample in a study of cytomegalovirus exposure and HLA in healthy donors. Libraries were prepared by immunoSEQ multiplex PCR; TCRdb keeps only in-frame clonotypes and omits some of them. The table includes around 120,000 clones, 70% to 85% detected once. The source material was PBMCs. These receptors all stem from a boy between 10 and 17 years old in good health and CMV-seronegative. The CDR3 runs from the conserved cysteine through the conserved F or W. The D gene is left open where the match is weak. The size entry is marked missing in some rows and otherwise reads once, few, many or a size class.

J gene,clone size,D gene,V gene,CDR3 protein,CDR3 DNA
TRBJ2-3,.,.,TRBV2,CASSEEGGASDTQYF,TGTGCCAGCAGTGAAGAGGGGGGGGCATCGGATACGCAGTATTTT
TRBJ1-3,.,TRBD1,TRBV27,CASSPDRGLGNTIYF,TGTGCCAGCAGCCCGGACAGGGGGCTTGGAAACACCATATATTTT
TRBJ1-2,.,TRBD1,TRBV30,CAWSANRGGYGYTF,TGTGCCTGGAGTGCTAACAGGGGCGGCTATGGCTACACCTTC
TRBJ2-3,.,.,TRBV6-4,CASSEGGDTDTQYF,TGTGCCAGCAGTGAGGGCGGGGATACAGATACGCAGTATTTT
TRBJ1-6,.,.,TRBV15,CATSSLREGNSPLHF,TGTGCCACCAGCAGTCTCCGGGAGGGGAATTCACCCCTCCACTTT
TRBJ1-2,.,.,TRBV2,CASRETLGRSGYTF,TGTGCCAGCAGAGAGACCCTCGGTAGGAGCGGCTACACCTTC
TRBJ2-7,.,TRBD1,TRBV6-5,CASSSTGYEQYF,TGTGCCAGCAGCTCGACAGGGTACGAGCAGTACTTC
TRBJ2-2,.,.,TRBV4-1,CASSQKNSPFDRNTGELFF,TGCGCCAGCAGCCAAAAAAACTCTCCCTTCGACAGGAACACCGGGGAGCTGTTTTTT
TRBJ2-4,.,.,TRBV19,CASSPSGKGIQYF,TGTGCCAGTAGCCCCTCGGGAAAGGGCATTCAGTACTTC
TRBJ2-1,once,TRBD2,TRBV27,CASSPGLAAYNEQFF,TGTGCCAGCAGTCCGGGACTAGCGGCCTACAATGAGCAGTTCTTC
TRBJ1-3,.,.,TRBV11-2,CASSLDGQVFSGNTIYF,TGTGCCAGCAGCTTAGATGGCCAGGTCTTCTCTGGAAACACCATATATTTT
TRBJ2-7,.,TRBD2,TRBV25-1,CASSDWTSGTYEQYF,TGTGCCAGCAGTGATTGGACTAGCGGAACCTACGAGCAGTACTTC
TRBJ2-3,.,TRBD2,TRBV5-4,CASSLRIAGSTDTQYF,TGTGCCAGCAGCCTTCGGATAGCGGGATCCACAGATACGCAGTATTTT
TRBJ2-7,.,TRBD2,TRBV6-5,CASSYVPLAGYEQYF,TGTGCCAGCAGTTACGTTCCGCTAGCGGGCTACGAGCAGTACTTC
TRBJ1-6,once,.,TRBV5-5,CASTPEPGGYSPLHF,TGTGCCAGCACCCCGGAGCCGGGGGGATATTCACCCCTCCACTTT
TRBJ1-6,.,.,TRBV7-9,CASSLEPTVNSPLHF,TGTGCCAGCAGCTTAGAGCCCACGGTCAATTCACCCCTCCACTTT
TRBJ2-3,.,TRBD2,TRBV5-4,CASSLAGLAISTDTQYF,TGTGCCAGCAGCTTGGCGGGACTAGCGATTAGCACAGATACGCAGTATTTT
TRBJ2-2,.,TRBD1,TRBV28,CASSFLDRGIGELFF,TGTGCCAGCAGTTTCCTGGACAGGGGGATCGGGGAGCTGTTTTTT
TRBJ2-7,.,TRBD2,TRBV15,CATSRDGSSGGPAYEQYF,TGTGCCACCAGCAGAGATGGGTCTAGCGGGGGGCCGGCCTACGAGCAGTACTTC
TRBJ2-7,.,TRBD2,TRBV27,CASSLAGVLYEQYF,TGTGCCAGCAGTTTAGCGGGAGTTTTGTACGAGCAGTACTTC
TRBJ1-1,.,.,TRBV5-5,CASSLGRWGDTEAFF,TGTGCCAGCAGCTTAGGGAGGTGGGGTGACACTGAAGCTTTCTTT
TRBJ2-7,.,TRBD1,TRBV27,CASSHRDRGSYEQYF,TGTGCCAGCAGCCATAGGGACAGGGGTTCCTACGAGCAGTACTTC
TRBJ2-1,.,TRBD2,TRBV5-1,CASSAPTSGIYNEQFF,TGCGCCAGCAGCGCCCCAACTAGCGGAATATACAATGAGCAGTTCTTC
TRBJ2-7,.,.,TRBV6-4,CASRLSGRGGQYF,TGTGCCAGCAGACTCTCAGGACGGGGTGGGCAGTACTTC
TRBJ2-3,once,TRBD1,TRBV27,CASSLRQGNTDTQYF,TGTGCCAGCAGTCTCCGACAGGGCAACACAGATACGCAGTATTTT
TRBJ2-7,.,TRBD1,TRBV7-9,CASSLDKGQGPDEQYF,TGTGCCAGCAGCTTAGATAAGGGACAGGGACCAGACGAGCAGTACTTC
TRBJ1-2,.,TRBD1,TRBV7-3,CASSRSQGEYGYTF,TGTGCCAGCAGCCGATCACAGGGGGAGTATGGCTACACCTTC
TRBJ1-1,once,TRBD1,TRBV19,CASSIPGRGTEAFF,TGTGCCAGTAGTATTCCGGGCAGGGGGACTGAAGCTTTCTTT
TRBJ1-2,.,.,TRBV7-9,CASSFPRTGSGYTF,TGTGCCAGCAGCTTTCCCAGAACCGGGAGTGGCTACACCTTC
TRBJ2-7,.,.,TRBV5-5,CASSFGRDAIFYEQYF,TGTGCCAGCAGCTTTGGACGGGATGCGATATTCTACGAGCAGTACTTC
TRBJ2-1,.,TRBD2,TRBV9,CASSVEVMGGSYNEQFF,TGTGCCAGCAGCGTTGAAGTCATGGGAGGGTCCTACAATGAGCAGTTCTTC